Listed below are T cell receptor beta chains from one sample, sequenced in a study of shared clonotypes between healthy human individuals. Some clones are missing from TCRdb's copy, which holds only in-frame ones; the method was immunoSEQ multiplex PCR. Of about a million clones listed, about 72% are singletons. Material for sequencing was memory CD4+ T cells from PBMCs. The receptors derive from a man younger than 30 in good health. Some clones in this sample may be carry-over from other donors' samples. CDR3s include the opening cysteine and the closing phenylalanine or tryptophan. The D gene is left open where the match is weak. Only part of the rows carry a size: once, few, many, or a class if the clone is expanded.

V gene	J gene	D gene	clone size	CDR3 protein	CDR3 DNA
TRBV21-1	TRBJ1-5	NA	NA	CASRRLIHWHHQPQHF	TGTGCCAGCAGGCGGCTGATACATTGGCATCATCAGCCCCAGCATTTT
TRBV5-4	TRBJ1-3	NA	few	CASSLGGTVTGNTIYF	TGTGCCAGCAGCTTGGGAGGGACGGTAACTGGAAACACCATATATTTT
TRBV7-3	TRBJ2-1	TRBD2	many	CASSRGLAGYNEQFF	TGTGCCAGCAGCCGAGGACTAGCGGGTTACAATGAGCAGTTCTTC
TRBV6-6	TRBJ2-1	NA	NA	CASSYSWTAGYNEQFF	TGTGCCAGCAGTTATTCGTGGACAGCGGGATACAATGAGCAGTTCTTC
TRBV28	TRBJ2-3	TRBD1	few	CASSSRTGGTDTQYF	TGTGCCAGCAGTTCACGGACAGGCGGCACAGATACGCAGTATTTT
TRBV25-1	TRBJ1-6	NA	NA	CASSEYSSDPPLHF	TGTGCCAGCAGTGAATACAGTTCCGATCCACCCCTCCACTTT
TRBV4-2	TRBJ2-3	NA	NA	CASSQGVGERVTDTQYF	TGTGCCAGCAGCCAAGGGGTGGGGGAGCGGGTCACAGATACGCAGTATTTT
TRBV6-1	TRBJ2-2	NA	NA	CASSGGPERAYPGELFF	TGTGCCAGCAGTGGGGGCCCGGAGCGGGCCTATCCCGGGGAGCTGTTTTTT
TRBV5-1	TRBJ2-2	NA	few	CASSLRGLNTGELFF	TGCGCCAGCAGCTTGAGGGGACTGAACACCGGGGAGCTGTTTTTT
TRBV28	TRBJ1-4	NA	NA	CASTEGGATNEKLFF	TGTGCCAGCACCGAGGGAGGGGCGACTAATGAAAAACTGTTTTTT
TRBV9	TRBJ1-2	NA	NA	CASSARDSMWNYGYTF	TGTGCCAGCAGCGCTCGAGACAGCATGTGGAACTATGGCTACACCTTC
TRBV18	TRBJ1-1	NA	NA	CASSALQGDTEAFF	TGTGCCAGCTCAGCTCTCCAGGGAGACACTGAAGCTTTCTTT
TRBV9	TRBJ1-1	NA	NA	CASSVGGEMEETEAFF	TGTGCCAGCAGCGTGGGAGGAGAAATGGAAGAGACTGAAGCTTTCTTT
TRBV7-9	TRBJ1-2	NA	once	CASSLIRGYGYTF	TGTGCCAGCAGCTTAATCAGAGGCTATGGCTACACCTTC
TRBV20-1	TRBJ2-7	NA	NA	CSAGDYEQYF	TGCAGTGCTGGGGATTACGAGCAGTACTTC
TRBV27	TRBJ2-7	NA	NA	CASSSLGLIDKTYEQYF	TGTGCCAGCAGTTCCCTGGGCCTCATAGACAAGACCTACGAGCAGTACTTC
TRBV11-1	TRBJ1-2	NA	NA	CASSPPSGVRGVGYTF	TGTGCCAGCAGCCCCCCCAGCGGTGTACGGGGAGTTGGCTACACCTTC
TRBV29-1	TRBJ2-5	NA	many	CSVSPDQETQYF	TGCAGCGTTTCCCCAGACCAAGAGACCCAGTACTTC
TRBV5-6	TRBJ2-3	TRBD2	NA	CASSLRTMASGADTQYF	TGTGCCAGCAGCTTACGCACGATGGCTAGCGGGGCCGATACGCAGTATTTT
TRBV10-3	TRBJ2-7	NA	NA	CAISAGPGMALSSYEQYF	TGTGCCATCAGTGCAGGCCCAGGGATGGCGTTGAGCTCCTACGAGCAGTACTTC
TRBV27	TRBJ2-1	TRBD2	NA	CASSFTSGSWGFF	TGTGCCAGCAGTTTTACTAGCGGGTCATGGGGGTTCTTC
TRBV7-3	TRBJ2-1	TRBD2	NA	CASSPGTSGYNEQFF	TGTGCCAGCAGTCCGGGGACTAGCGGGTACAATGAGCAGTTCTTC
TRBV2	TRBJ2-7	TRBD2	NA	CASRGGLAGYEQYF	TGTGCCAGCAGGGGAGGACTAGCGGGCTACGAGCAGTACTTC
TRBV7-2	TRBJ1-1	NA	once	CASSISYHTEAFF	TGTGCCAGCAGCATCTCGTATCACACTGAAGCTTTCTTT
TRBV7-9	TRBJ1-2	NA	few	CASSNAHGYTF	TGTGCCAGCAGCAACGCTCATGGCTACACCTTC
TRBV15	TRBJ2-6	NA	NA	CATSYPSGANVLTF	TGTGCCACCAGCTACCCTTCTGGGGCCAACGTCCTGACTTTC
TRBV5-6	TRBJ1-3	TRBD1	NA	CASSLRGPGNTIYF	TGTGCCAGCAGCTTAAGGGGGCCGGGAAACACCATATATTTT
TRBV9	TRBJ1-3	NA	once	CASSVASAFSGNTIYF	TGTGCCAGCAGCGTGGCTTCAGCCTTCTCTGGAAACACCATATATTTT
TRBV28	TRBJ2-7	NA	NA	CASTAGGGHSYEQYF	TGTGCCAGCACTGCGGGTGGGGGCCACTCCTACGAGCAGTACTTC
TRBV5-4	TRBJ2-7	NA	NA	CASSSFYGGAYEQYF	TGTGCCAGCAGCTCCTTTTACGGGGGAGCCTACGAGCAGTACTTC
TRBV11-2	TRBJ2-1	NA	once	CASSQWTTYNEQFF	TGTGCCAGCAGCCAATGGACTACCTACAATGAGCAGTTCTTC
TRBV18	TRBJ1-6	NA	NA	CASSGEVGSPLHF	TGTGCCAGCTCAGGAGAGGTGGGTTCACCCCTCCACTTT
TRBV7-2	TRBJ2-6	NA	NA	CASSRRASGSGANVLTF	TGTGCCAGCAGCCGGCGGGCCTCAGGCTCTGGGGCCAACGTCCTGACTTTC
TRBV6-6	TRBJ2-2	TRBD2	NA	CASSSGRDTGELFF	TGTGCCAGCAGTAGCGGGAGGGACACCGGGGAGCTGTTTTTT
TRBV28	TRBJ1-5	NA	NA	CASSQTQGHQPQHF	TGTGCCAGCAGCCAAACCCAGGGCCATCAGCCCCAGCATTTT
TRBV28	TRBJ2-7	NA	NA	CASSQFTPAEQYF	TGTGCCAGCAGCCAATTTACCCCGGCCGAGCAGTACTTC
TRBV30	TRBJ2-2	TRBD1	NA	CAWNRGPNTGELFF	TGTGCCTGGAACAGGGGCCCCAACACCGGGGAGCTGTTTTTT
TRBV6-1	TRBJ2-3	NA	NA	CASSEGWGSARTDTQYF	TGTGCCAGCAGTGAAGGTTGGGGGTCTGCACGCACAGATACGCAGTATTTT
TRBV11-2	TRBJ2-7	NA	NA	CASSLSRVRAYEQYF	TGTGCCAGCAGCTTAAGCAGGGTTAGGGCCTACGAGCAGTACTTC
TRBV28	TRBJ2-1	NA	once	CASSLRGGGSEFF	TGTGCCAGCAGTTTGCGAGGGGGGGGATCGGAGTTCTTC
TRBV30	TRBJ2-7	NA	NA	CAWSPTGNEQYF	TGTGCCTGGAGTCCAACCGGGAACGAGCAGTACTTC
TRBV5-6	TRBJ2-2	TRBD2	once	CASETNGRLTGELFF	TGTGCCAGCGAAACTAACGGGAGGTTAACCGGGGAGCTGTTTTTT
TRBV5-1	TRBJ2-2	TRBD2	NA	CASSLVAGEGTGELFF	TGCGCCAGCAGCTTAGTAGCGGGAGAGGGAACCGGGGAGCTGTTTTTT
TRBV19	TRBJ2-5	TRBD2	NA	CASSIALAGGQETQYF	TGTGCCAGTAGTATAGCACTAGCGGGAGGGCAAGAGACCCAGTACTTC
TRBV4-1	TRBJ2-1	NA	NA	CASRSGLFYNEQFF	TGCGCCAGTCGTAGCGGTTTGTTCTACAATGAGCAGTTCTTC
TRBV9	TRBJ1-2	NA	NA	CASSVGVASNYGYTF	TGTGCCAGCAGCGTAGGAGTCGCATCTAACTATGGCTACACCTTC
TRBV18	TRBJ1-5	TRBD1	few	CASSPTALGGRSNQPQHF	TGTGCCAGCTCACCCACCGCATTAGGGGGCCGCAGCAATCAGCCCCAGCATTTT
TRBV5-6	TRBJ1-3	TRBD1	NA	CASSYTGVRTGNTIYF	TGTGCCAGCAGCTATACAGGGGTCCGGACTGGAAACACCATATATTTT
TRBV6-6	TRBJ2-1	NA	NA	CASSYRLGLNEQFF	TGTGCCAGCAGTTATCGGCTAGGCCTCAATGAGCAGTTCTTC
TRBV5-4	TRBJ2-1	TRBD2	NA	CASSSSSGSFENEQFF	TGTGCCAGCAGCTCATCTAGCGGGAGTTTCGAGAATGAGCAGTTCTTC
TRBV28	TRBJ1-4	NA	NA	CASSRGGTGRLPEEKLFF	TGTGCCAGCAGCCGAGGAGGTACGGGGCGACTTCCTGAGGAAAAACTGTTTTTT